The 11 T cell receptor beta chains below all came from one sample that was sequenced in a study of blood T cell repertoires in COVID-19. The table came from immunoSEQ multiplex PCR; TCRdb's copy has only in-frame clones and leaves some out. The table records roughly 110,000 clones, about nine tenths of them present only once. The material sequenced was peripheral blood. The receptors shown here come from a man between 45 and 60 years old with active or convalescent COVID-19.

This clone was detected only a few times. V gene TRBV4-2 combines with J gene TRBJ2-4, with TRBD1 matching 9 bases. The CDR3 totals 16 residues. Germline V CDR1 and CDR2: LGHNA, YNFKEQ. The ends lost 0 bases at V and 8 bases at J; junction bases unmatched: 8. The CDR3 DNA reads as TGTGCCAGCAGCCAAGATCAGGGACAGGGAGCGGACATTCAGTACTTC. Amino acid sequence: CASSQDQGQGADIQYF.

The V and J genes are TRBV18 and TRBJ1-1; D is perhaps TRBD1 (5 bases). The CDR3 sequence is 16 residues long. The V and J ends lost 4 bases and 1 base respectively, with 16 bases between them. Germline assignment: CDR1 KGHSH and CDR2 LQKENI. CDR3 in amino acids: CASSLLQGKGNTEAFF. The CDR3 DNA is TGTGCCAGCTCACTACTCCAGGGCAAGGGGAACACTGAAGCTTTCTTT.

This clone was recorded once. The CDR3 DNA follows: TGTGCCAGCAGTCTTACTCACTCGTCGACTAGCGGGCGAAACAATGAGCAGTTCTTC. Translating it yields CASSLTHSSTSGRNNEQFF. The rearrangement links TRBV6-2 or TRBV6-3 to TRBJ2-1, with 10 bases fitting TRBD2. This CDR3 spans 19 amino acids. Germline V gives CDR1 MNHEY, CDR2 SVGEGT. The J segment lost 5 bases and the V segment lost 5 bases, leaving 18 bases of the junction unmatched.

The chain employs TRBV27 and TRBJ2-5; 7 nucleotides match TRBD2. Losses at the gene ends were 3 bases for V and 4 bases for J; bases not matched to a gene: 8. CDR1 is MNHEY and CDR2 is SMNVEV in the germline V gene (reference sequence). The CDR3 runs 15 residues. In DNA, the CDR3 is TGTGCCAGCAGTTTGTTGGGGGGGAGGGCAGAGACCCAGTACTTC. Translated: CASSLLGGRAETQYF.

The gene calls are TRBV19 and TRBJ1-4; D ambiguous. This CDR3 comprises 15 residues. V dropped 0 bases and J dropped 0 bases, with 5 bases sitting between them. From germline, CDR1 is LNHDA and CDR2 SQIVND (reference sequence). The CDR3 reads CASSIDGATNEKLFF. The CDR3 region has the DNA TGTGCCAGTAGTATAGATGGAGCAACTAATGAAAAACTGTTTTTT.

The rearrangement joins TRBV19 to TRBJ1-1; D is perhaps TRBD1 (5 bases). Germline V lookup: CDR1 LNHDA, CDR2 SQIVND (reference sequence). V shed 5 bases and J shed 2 bases, with 18 bases lying between them. The CDR3 has 16 residues. CDR3 sequence: CASSDPWGGANTEAFF. CDR3 DNA: TGTGCCAGTAGTGACCCCTGGGGAGGGGCCAACACTGAAGCTTTCTTT.

The sample holds one count of this clone. This chain links TRBV19 with TRBJ1-2; the D gene is possibly TRBD1 (6 bases). CDR3 length: 14 residues. Germline V gene data show CDR1 as LNHDA and CDR2 as SQIVND (reference sequence). Trimming shortened V by 6 bases and J by 4 bases, and 15 bases separated the two germline ends. CDR3 residues: CASSSSGHSYGYTF. CDR3 nucleotide sequence: TGTGCCAGTAGCTCTTCGGGACACAGCTATGGCTACACCTTC.

This clone was found a few times. J is TRBJ2-1 and V is TRBV7-9; 10 bases line up with TRBD2. Germline CDR1 is SEHNR and CDR2 is FQNEAQ (reference sequence). This CDR3 has 16 amino acids. Trimming took 5 bases from V and 7 from J; bases not matched to a gene: 11. The CDR3 DNA sequence: TGTGCCAGCAGCACGTCTAGCGGGAGCCCGGTTAATGAGCAGTTCTTC. Residues: CASSTSSGSPVNEQFF.

The chain carries TRBV27 and TRBJ2-1; a weak D match, TRBD1 (5 bases). The CDR3 is 12 amino acids. Germline values: CDR1 MNHEY, CDR2 SMNVEV (reference sequence). The germline V and J ends were trimmed by 5 bases and 6 bases, with 8 bases remaining between them. CDR3 loop: CASSKQANEQFF. Written as DNA, the CDR3 is TGTGCCAGCAGTAAACAGGCCAATGAGCAGTTCTTC.

The DNA for the CDR3 is TGCGCCAGCAGCTTGATAGGGACTAGCGAGTACGAGCAGTACTTC. Protein: CASSLIGTSEYEQYF. The rearrangement links TRBV5-1 to TRBJ2-7; the match to TRBD2 covers 10 bases. Germline CDR1 reads SGHRS; CDR2 reads YFSETQ. This CDR3 is built from 15 residues. Germline trimming cut 1 base from V and 4 bases from J; bases unmatched to any gene: 5.

This clone was seen more than once but under ten times. The V gene is TRBV7-2, the J gene TRBJ2-7; TRBD2 aligns across 10 bases. The CDR3 sequence is 14 residues long. After removal of 3 bases from V and 7 bases from J, the junction contained 6 bases not matched to a gene. Germline CDR1 reads SGHTA; CDR2 reads FQGNSA. Here the CDR3 reads CASSLSGRAEEQYF. The CDR3 DNA reads as TGTGCCAGCAGCTTGAGCGGGAGGGCGGAGGAGCAGTACTTC. The entire variable domain, with the rest obtained from reference TRBV7-2 and TRBJ2-7, is as follows: GAGVSQSPSNKVTEKGKDVELRCDPISGHTALYWYRQSLGQGLEFLIYFQGNSAPDKSGLPSDRFSAERTGGSVSTLTIQRTQQEDSAVYLCASSLSGRAEEQYFGPGTRLTVT.